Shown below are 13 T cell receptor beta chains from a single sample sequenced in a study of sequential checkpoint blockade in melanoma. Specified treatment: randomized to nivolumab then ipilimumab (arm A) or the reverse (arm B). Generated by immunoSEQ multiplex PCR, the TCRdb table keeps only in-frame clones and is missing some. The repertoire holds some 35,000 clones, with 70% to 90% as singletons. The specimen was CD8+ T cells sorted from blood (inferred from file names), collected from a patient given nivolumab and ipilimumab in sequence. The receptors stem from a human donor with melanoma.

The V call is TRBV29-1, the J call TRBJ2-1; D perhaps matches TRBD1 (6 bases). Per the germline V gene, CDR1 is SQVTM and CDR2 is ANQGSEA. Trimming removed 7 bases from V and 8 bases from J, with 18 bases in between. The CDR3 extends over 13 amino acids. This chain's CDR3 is CSALGGEGYEQFF. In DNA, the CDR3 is TGCAGCGCTCTTGGGGGCGAGGGCTATGAGCAGTTCTTC.

The DNA for the CDR3 is TGTGCCAGCCAACCTGCTGGGCGGGAAAGGGACTATGGCTACACCTTC. This codes for CASQPAGRERDYGYTF. The chain carries TRBV27 and TRBJ1-2; no firm D call. This CDR3 contains 16 residues. CDR1 is MNHEY, CDR2 SMNVEV, per germline (reference sequence). The V end lost 8 bases, the J end lost 3 bases, and 22 bases lay between the germline ends.

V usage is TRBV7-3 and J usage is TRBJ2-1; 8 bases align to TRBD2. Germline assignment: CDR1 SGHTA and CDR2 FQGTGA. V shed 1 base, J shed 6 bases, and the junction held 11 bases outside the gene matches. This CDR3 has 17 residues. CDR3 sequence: CASSLIRGRTSFNEQFF. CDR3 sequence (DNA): TGTGCCAGCAGCTTAATCCGGGGGCGGACTAGCTTCAATGAGCAGTTCTTC.

CDR3 nucleotides: TGTGCCAGCAGTACGCAACCTAGCTCCTACAATGAGCAGTTCTTC. Translated: CASSTQPSSYNEQFF. The chain has TRBV27 and TRBJ2-1; D ambiguous. This CDR3 comprises 15 residues. CDR1 is MNHEY, CDR2 SMNVEV, per germline (reference sequence). V lost 5 bases and J lost 0, with 11 bases in between.

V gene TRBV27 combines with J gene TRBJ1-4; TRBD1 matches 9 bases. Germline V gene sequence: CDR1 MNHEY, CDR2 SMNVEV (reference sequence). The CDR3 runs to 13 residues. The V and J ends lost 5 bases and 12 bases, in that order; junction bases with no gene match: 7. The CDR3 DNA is TGTGCCAGCAGTAGGACAGGGGTTGGTGAACTGTTTTTT. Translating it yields CASSRTGVGELFF.

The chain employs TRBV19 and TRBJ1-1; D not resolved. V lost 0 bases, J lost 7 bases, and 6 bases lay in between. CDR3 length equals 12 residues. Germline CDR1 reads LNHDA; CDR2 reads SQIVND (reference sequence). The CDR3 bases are TGTGCCAGTAGTATAGATCGGGATGAAGCTTTCTTT. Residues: CASSIDRDEAFF. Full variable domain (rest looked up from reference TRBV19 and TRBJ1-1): DGGITQSPKYLFRKEGQNVTLSCEQNLNHDAMYWYRQDPGQGLRLIYYSQIVNDFQKGDIAEGYSVSREKKESFPLTVTSAQKNPTAFYLCASSIDRDEAFFGQGTRLTVV.

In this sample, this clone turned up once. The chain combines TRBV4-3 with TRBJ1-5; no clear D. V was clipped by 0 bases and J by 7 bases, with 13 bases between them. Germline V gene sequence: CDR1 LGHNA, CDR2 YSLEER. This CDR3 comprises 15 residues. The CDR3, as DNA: TGCGCCAGCAGCCAAGATCGAGCAATTCCACAGCCCCAGCATTTT. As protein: CASSQDRAIPQPQHF.

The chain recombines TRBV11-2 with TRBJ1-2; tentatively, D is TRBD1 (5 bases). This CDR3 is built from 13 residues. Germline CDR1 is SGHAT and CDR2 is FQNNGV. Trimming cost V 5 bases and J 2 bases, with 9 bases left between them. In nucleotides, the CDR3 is TGTGCCAGCAGCCTGGGACTCAACTATGGCTACACCTTC. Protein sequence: CASSLGLNYGYTF.

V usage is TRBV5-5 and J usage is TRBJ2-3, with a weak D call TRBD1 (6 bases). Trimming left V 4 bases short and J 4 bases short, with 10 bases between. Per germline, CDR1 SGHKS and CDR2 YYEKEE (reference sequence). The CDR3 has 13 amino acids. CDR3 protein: CASSPWTADTQYF. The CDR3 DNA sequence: TGTGCCAGCAGCCCTTGGACAGCAGATACGCAGTATTTT.

The CDR3 DNA follows: TGCAGCGTGGTGGGGGGGCACGGGGAGCTGTTTTTT. It codes for CSVVGGHGELFF. V and J are TRBV29-1 and TRBJ2-2; a weak D match, TRBD2 (7 bases). Trimming removed 6 bases at V and 7 bases at J, with 12 bases between. The CDR3 has 12 residues. The germline CDR1 and CDR2 sequences are SQVTM and ANQGSEA.

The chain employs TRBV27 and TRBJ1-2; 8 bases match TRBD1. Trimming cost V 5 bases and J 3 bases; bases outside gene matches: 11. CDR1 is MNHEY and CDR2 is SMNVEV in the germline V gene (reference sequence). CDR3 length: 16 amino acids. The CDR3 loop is CASSPQDRDRHYGYTF. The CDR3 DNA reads TGTGCCAGCAGTCCCCAGGACAGGGATCGTCACTATGGCTACACCTTC.

The CDR3 spells CASLTSSYEQYF. The CDR3 coding sequence is TGTGCCAGCCTGACTAGCAGTTACGAGCAGTACTTC. The chain uses TRBV6-1 and TRBJ2-7, with 7 bases that match TRBD2. CDR3 size: 12 residues. The J segment lost 4 bases and the V segment lost 8 bases, leaving 5 bases of the junction unmatched. Germline CDR1 reads MNHNS; CDR2 reads SASEGT.

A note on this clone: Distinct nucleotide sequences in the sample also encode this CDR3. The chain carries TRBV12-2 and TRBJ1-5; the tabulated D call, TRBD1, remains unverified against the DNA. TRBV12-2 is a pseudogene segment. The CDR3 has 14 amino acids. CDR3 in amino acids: CASRLSDRAQPQHF. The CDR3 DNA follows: TGTGCAAGTCGCCTGTCGGACAGGGCTCAGCCCCAGCATTTT.